A selection of T cell receptor beta chains follows, all from one sample in a study of blood T cell repertoires in COVID-19. The protocol was immunoSEQ multiplex PCR, while the TCRdb copy is restricted to in-frame clones and leaves out a portion. The sample lists 140,000 to 150,000 clones; roughly 87% were seen once. The sample consisted of peripheral blood. The receptors originated from a woman between 45 and 65 years old with acute or convalescent COVID-19. The CDR3 runs from the conserved cysteine through the conserved F or W. A D gene is named only where the DNA matches it firmly. Clone size is given for some rows only: seen once, a few or many times, or a class if the clone is expanded.

clone_size	d_call	j_call	v_call	cdr3_nt	cdr3_aa
once	NA	TRBJ2-7	TRBV4-2	TGTGCCAGCAGCCAAGTCGGCGGAGGTCAATACGAGCAGTACTTC	CASSQVGGGQYEQYF
NA	TRBD2	TRBJ2-3	TRBV5-4	TGTGCCAGCAGCTCTCAAGCGGGGGGGCATAGGTATACGCAGTATTTT	CASSSQAGGHRYTQYF
NA	TRBD2	TRBJ2-2	TRBV5-1	TGCGCCAGCAGCTCGTTAGCGGGAAACACCGGGGAGCTGTTTTTT	CASSSLAGNTGELFF
NA	NA	TRBJ1-1	TRBV11-3	TGTGCCAGCAGCTTGGACAGGAACACTGAAGCTTTCTTT	CASSLDRNTEAFF
NA	NA	TRBJ1-2	TRBV27	TGTGCCAGCAGGCTAGTAGGGGCGGAGGGTGGCTACACCTTC	CASRLVGAEGGYTF
once	TRBD1	TRBJ1-2	TRBV19	TGTGCCAGTAGTGTCCCTCACAGGGGCGGTGGCTACACCTTC	CASSVPHRGGGYTF
many	TRBD1	TRBJ1-1	TRBV29-1	TGCAGCGTTGAACTGGACAGGACAGCCACTGAAGCTTTCTTT	CSVELDRTATEAFF
NA	TRBD1	TRBJ1-2	TRBV19	TGTGCCAGTAGTGTCACAGGGGGCTATGGCTACACCTTC	CASSVTGGYGYTF
NA	TRBD2	TRBJ2-2	TRBV10-3	TGTGCCATCAGCGGGACTAGCGTTAGCACCGGGGAGCTGTTTTTT	CAISGTSVSTGELFF
NA	NA	TRBJ1-1	TRBV5-4	TGTGCCAGCAGCTTGCCAGGGGAGGGCCTCATGAACACTGAAGCTTTCTTT	CASSLPGEGLMNTEAFF
NA	TRBD1	TRBJ2-3	TRBV18	TGTGCCACCACCTCCGGGCAGGACAGGTGGGGCACAGATACGCAGTATTTT	CATTSGQDRWGTDTQYF
NA	TRBD2	TRBJ2-5	TRBV20-1	TGCAGTGCTAGTTTCGGGGTAGCGGGAGGGGAATTAGAGACCCAGTACTTC	CSASFGVAGGELETQYF
NA	NA	TRBJ1-1	TRBV6-4	TGTGCCAGCAGTGAGGAGTTGAACACTGAAGCTTTCTTT	CASSEELNTEAFF
NA	TRBD2	TRBJ2-7	TRBV7-3	TGTGCCAGCAGCCCTGCGGGACTAGCTGTGAAGGAGCAGTACTTC	CASSPAGLAVKEQYF
NA	TRBD1	TRBJ1-5	TRBV19	TGTGCCAGTCAGGACAGGGCCAATCAGCCCCAGCATTTT	CASQDRANQPQHF
once	NA	TRBJ2-1	TRBV18	TGTGCCAGCTCACCAAGGGGGGGCTCCTACAATGAGCAGTTCTTC	CASSPRGGSYNEQFF
NA	NA	TRBJ1-2	TRBV10-2	TGCGCCAGCAAAGGGGGGGGCGCGTTTAACTATGGCTACACCTTC	CASKGGGAFNYGYTF
NA	NA	TRBJ2-1	TRBV5-1	TGCGCCAGCAGCTGGGAGATTTACAATGAGCAGTTCTTC	CASSWEIYNEQFF
NA	TRBD2	TRBJ2-5	TRBV5-5	TGTGCCAGCAGCCTGACTAGCTCAGAGACCCAGTACTTC	CASSLTSSETQYF
NA	NA	TRBJ1-2	TRBV30	TGTGCCTGGAGTGTAGTGGCCGGCTACACCTTC	CAWSVVAGYTF
NA	TRBD1	TRBJ1-4	TRBV5-6	TGTGCCAGCAGCTTGGGGCGGGACAGGACTTTGGGAGAAAAACTGTTTTTT	CASSLGRDRTLGEKLFF
NA	TRBD1	TRBJ1-5	TRBV2	TGTGCCAGCAGTGCCGGGACAGGGGGCTGGCAGCCCCAGCATTTT	CASSAGTGGWQPQHF
once	TRBD2	TRBJ2-7	TRBV3-1/TRBV3-2	TGTGCCAGCAGCCCCCGTTGGACTAGCGGCTACGAGCAGTACTTC	CASSPRWTSGYEQYF
NA	NA	TRBJ2-2	TRBV2	TGTGCCAGCAGTGTGCAGGGGAGCACCGGGGAGCTGTTTTTT	CASSVQGSTGELFF
NA	TRBD1	TRBJ1-2	TRBV5-1	TGCGCCAGCAGCCAGGGGGGATCTGGCTACACCTTC	CASSQGGSGYTF
NA	TRBD1	TRBJ2-7	TRBV19	TGTGCCAGTAGTATAGGAGGGGGCCCGGCCTACGAGCAGTACTTC	CASSIGGGPAYEQYF
NA	NA	TRBJ1-2	TRBV30	TGTGCCTGGAGTGCCGGAAGTTTCCAGAGGGGCTACACCTTC	CAWSAGSFQRGYTF
NA	TRBD2	TRBJ2-7	TRBV12-5	TGTGCTAGTGGTTCCTTAGGCGGGGGGGCTGGCGAGCAGTACTTC	CASGSLGGGAGEQYF
NA	NA	TRBJ1-1	TRBV30	TGTGCCTGGAGGGTCTATCGGGGAGTGCTAATCTTT	CAWRVYRGVLIF
NA	NA	TRBJ1-1	TRBV12-5	TGTGCTAGTGGTTGGGCGAAGGGGGTGGACACTGAAGCTTTCTTT	CASGWAKGVDTEAFF
NA	TRBD1	TRBJ1-1	TRBV11-2	TGTGCCAGCAGCTTAGGGACGACAGGGCAAGCTTTCTTT	CASSLGTTGQAFF
NA	TRBD2	TRBJ2-1	TRBV11-3	TGTGCCAGCAGCTGGGGGACTAGCGGGACAGACAATGAGCAGTTCTTC	CASSWGTSGTDNEQFF
NA	NA	TRBJ2-1	TRBV18	TGTGCCAGCTCACCAGGCCACACCAATGAGCAGTTCTTC	CASSPGHTNEQFF
NA	NA	TRBJ2-7	TRBV2	TGTGCCAGCAGGGGCGGACTTGTCTCCTACGAGCAGTACTTC	CASRGGLVSYEQYF
once	NA	TRBJ1-1	TRBV5-1	TGCGCCAGCAGCCCGAGCCCGGGAGGGGGAGCTTTCTTT	CASSPSPGGGAFF
NA	NA	TRBJ1-1	TRBV9	TGTGCCAGCAGCGTTGGGGGCGCCAGAACTGAAGCTTTCTTT	CASSVGGARTEAFF
NA	TRBD1	TRBJ1-6	TRBV13	TGTGCCAGCAGCGTCCGGGACAGGGTAGCCCTCCACTTT	CASSVRDRVALHF
NA	TRBD1	TRBJ1-6	TRBV27	TGTGCCAGCAGTTTTACAGGGGGCAACTCACCCCTCCACTTT	CASSFTGGNSPLHF
NA	NA	TRBJ1-2	TRBV6-5	TGTGCCAGCAGACGGAGCGGGAAAGCTAACTATGGCTACACCTTC	CASRRSGKANYGYTF
NA	TRBD1	TRBJ1-5	TRBV6-6	TGTGCCAGCAGTTTAACCGGGACAGGGGGCAATCAGCCCCAGCATTTT	CASSLTGTGGNQPQHF
NA	NA	TRBJ2-3	TRBV4-1	TGCGCCAGCAGCCAAGAACCAGGGGCGGTTGGCACAGATACGCAGTATTTT	CASSQEPGAVGTDTQYF